These 12 T cell receptor beta chains came from one sample sequenced in a study of blood T cell repertoires in COVID-19. Method: immunoSEQ multiplex PCR; TCRdb's copy keeps in-frame clones and lacks some. This sample has fewer than 400,000 clones, with just under 90% found just once. Input material: PBMCs or T cells enriched from blood (not recorded which). These receptors were taken from a woman aged 45-60 years who had recovered from COVID-19.

V gene TRBV6-7 combines with J gene TRBJ1-6; no firm D call. TRBV6-7 is an ORF; its function is uncertain. V lost 0 bases and J lost 8, with 8 bases in between. This CDR3 has 14 amino acids. The CDR3 nucleotides are TGTGCCAGCAGTTACTCGGTACGGGATTCACCCCTCCACTTT. Its protein product is CASSYSVRDSPLHF.

CDR3 bases: TGTGCCACCTGGGTCGGGGTTCCCGGGGAGCTGTTTTTT. It translates to CATWVGVPGELFF. The chain recombines TRBV19 with TRBJ2-2, with D tentatively TRBD2 (5 bases). The V gene's germline CDR1 is LNHDA and CDR2 SQIVND (reference sequence). There are 13 residues in the CDR3. The V and J ends lost 10 bases and 6 bases respectively, with 15 bases between them.

The CDR3 DNA follows: TGTGCCAGCAGCCCAAATTTGGGAGCCAATGAGCAGTTCTTC. Translating gives CASSPNLGANEQFF. The chain recombines TRBV7-6 with TRBJ2-1, with D perhaps matching TRBD2 (5 bases). The CDR3 is 14 amino acids. Trimming took off 5 bases at V and 6 bases at J, with 14 bases between the two ends. The germline gives CDR1 SGHVS, CDR2 FNYEAQ.

The chain uses TRBV19 and TRBJ1-2; D call uncertain. The germline V gene has CDR1 LNHDA and CDR2 SQIVND (reference sequence). Trimming shortened V by 4 bases and J by 4 bases, and 13 bases separated the two germline ends. The CDR3 runs 14 residues. The CDR3 region has the DNA TGTGCCAGTAGTACGGAGACTGCGGCCTATGGCTACACCTTC. It codes for CASSTETAAYGYTF.

The chain carries TRBV30 and TRBJ1-3; no clear D gene. Germline-derived CDR1 and CDR2 are GTSNPN and SVGIG (reference sequence). Trimming stripped 1 base from V and 2 bases from J, with 12 bases between. The CDR3 has 15 residues. As DNA, the CDR3 is TGTGCCTGGAGTGATAGAGCCCGGGCTGGAAACACCATATATTTT. Translated, it gives CAWSDRARAGNTIYF.

The rearrangement joins TRBV6-5 to TRBJ1-2, with unresolved D. V lost 0 bases to trimming and J lost 6 bases, with 11 bases between them. The V gene's germline CDR1 is MNHEY and CDR2 SVGAGI. The CDR3 has 14 amino acids. The CDR3 DNA reads TGTGCCAGCAGTTACTCCCGCCGGAGTGATGGCTACACCTTC. Protein product: CASSYSRRSDGYTF.

The sample holds one count of this clone. This chain links TRBV5-4 with TRBJ2-2; 9 bases match TRBD2. The CDR3 sequence is 17 residues long. Germline V gives CDR1 SGHNT, CDR2 YYREEE (reference sequence). The trim removed 7 bases at V and 0 bases at J, leaving 10 bases unmatched. The CDR3 region is CASSQGGGAANTGELFF. CDR3 DNA: TGTGCCAGCTCTCAGGGCGGGGGGGCCGCGAACACCGGGGAGCTGTTTTTT.

The chain combines TRBV30 with TRBJ2-3, with D possibly matching TRBD2 (6 bases). Looked up from germline, CDR1 is GTSNPN and CDR2 is SVGIG (reference sequence). The V end was cut by 4 bases, the J end by 9 bases, with 23 bases between. The CDR3 totals 15 residues. CDR3 sequence (DNA): TGTGCCTGGAAAACCGGACTACCGGGCGCGGGGACGCAGTATTTT. This codes for CAWKTGLPGAGTQYF.

Only a few counts were recorded for this clone. V is TRBV3-1 (or the pseudogene TRBV3-2) and J is TRBJ1-1, with D perhaps matching TRBD1 (5 bases). CDR3 size: 15 residues. Germline-derived CDR1 and CDR2 are LGHDT and YNNKEL (reference sequence). V was clipped by 3 bases and J by 6 bases, with 17 bases between them. This CDR3 reads CASSHPYGGFPEAFF. The CDR3 DNA is TGTGCCAGCAGCCATCCTTATGGGGGGTTCCCTGAAGCTTTCTTT.

Concerning this clone itself: One junction end disagrees with the germline gene, perhaps due to a read error. The chain recombines TRBV6-2 or TRBV6-3 with TRBJ2-3; 16 bases align to TRBD2. The CDR3 loop spans 14 amino acids. CDR1 is MNHEY, CDR2 SVGEGT, per germline. In DNA, the CDR3 is TGTGCCAGCAGTTCCGGGACTAGCGGGGGGGCCGGCGATTTT. It is translated as CASSSGTSGGAGDF.

The CDR3, as DNA: TGTGCCAGCAGTGACACAGGGGACAGCACAGATACGCAGTATTTT. Protein product: CASSDTGDSTDTQYF. This chain connects TRBV25-1 to TRBJ2-3, with TRBD1 matching 7 bases. Germline-derived CDR1 and CDR2 are MGHDK and SYGVNS. The CDR3 spans 15 residues. Trimming at V came to 3 bases and at J to 0 bases, leaving 3 bases not matched to a gene.

The V gene is TRBV5-5, the J gene TRBJ2-7; the D gene is possibly TRBD2 (6 bases). Per the germline V gene, CDR1 is SGHKS and CDR2 is YYEKEE (reference sequence). This CDR3 is built from 14 residues. V dropped 2 bases and J dropped 5 bases, with 14 bases sitting between them. This CDR3 reads CASSFGGRWDEQYF. The CDR3 DNA sequence: TGTGCCAGCAGCTTTGGAGGGAGATGGGACGAGCAGTACTTC.